The clone carrying this TCR beta chain came up a few times. What it binds is unknown. Over chemoradiotherapy, repertoires were sampled more than once. The data belong to a study of chemoradiotherapy in HPV16-positive cancers. Study-level background: Candidate HPV-specific clones and shared TCR motifs came from a couple of HPV16-positive patients.

Whole-study findings and limits: During treatment, candidate HPV-specific clones and E7-related motifs expanded in tumor. The functional HPV-specific definition rests on just a couple of HPV16-positive patients.

Sequenced by immunoSEQ multiplex PCR; TCRdb stores in-frame clones only, minus some. The top ten hold 3.5% to 4% of the sample, which has approximately 38,000 clones, around three quarters seen once. The CDR3 runs to 13 residues. V gave up 2 bases and J gave up 1 base, with 5 bases separating them. The germline V gene encodes CDR1 MNHEY and CDR2 SVGAGI. J is TRBJ1-1 and V is TRBV6-5; no clear D. This specimen consisted of blood, obtained from a patient who underwent chemoradiotherapy. This sequence originates from a human donor with HPV-associated anogenital cancer. This chain's CDR3 is CASSYDGNTEAFF. In DNA, the CDR3 is TGTGCCAGCAGTTACGACGGGAACACTGAAGCTTTCTTT.